The 25 T cell receptor beta chains below come from one sample, sequenced in a study of T cell responses to AZD1222 COVID-19 vaccine. Sequenced by immunoSEQ multiplex PCR; TCRdb stores in-frame clones only, minus some. The table records about 120,000 clones, 80% to 90% of them present only once. This sample comprised peripheral blood, obtained on day 0 of AZD1222 vaccination. The receptors derive from an adult in good health.

The chain combines TRBV19 with TRBJ2-3; 11 bases map to TRBD2. The CDR3 consists of 16 residues. Germline V CDR1 and CDR2: LNHDA, SQIVND (reference sequence). V shed 3 bases and J 7 bases; nucleotides not matched to a gene: 9. CDR3 residues: CASSMSASGGMNTQYF. As DNA, the CDR3 is TGTGCCAGTAGTATGTCGGCTAGCGGGGGGATGAATACGCAGTATTTT.

The genes are TRBV28 and TRBJ1-5; perhaps TRBD1 as D (5 bases). V gave up 5 bases and J gave up 4 bases, with 15 bases separating them. Looked up from germline, CDR1 is MDHEN and CDR2 is SYDVKM. The CDR3 consists of 15 residues. For the CDR3, the DNA is TGTGCCAGCAGTCTTGGGGGTGAACCTAATCAGCCCCAGCATTTT. Encoded protein: CASSLGGEPNQPQHF.

This chain links TRBV18 with TRBJ2-1; a possible D gene is TRBD2 (5 bases). Germline CDR1 KGHSH, CDR2 LQKENI. CDR3 length equals 18 residues. The V and J ends lost 6 bases and 2 bases respectively, with 23 bases between them. The CDR3 DNA reads TGTGCCAGCTCGCCCTTTAAACGGTCGGGGAGTCCCTACAATGAGCAGTTCTTC. The encoded protein is CASSPFKRSGSPYNEQFF. The full variable domain, in which reference TRBV18 and TRBJ2-1 provide the parts outside the CDR3, is NAGVMQNPRHLVRRRGQEARLRCSPMKGHSHVYWYRQLPEEGLKFMVYLQKENIIDESGMPKERFSAEFPKEGPSILRIQQVVRGDSAAYFCASSPFKRSGSPYNEQFFGPGTRLTVL.

The gene calls are TRBV10-3 and TRBJ2-7, with a weak D call TRBD1 (5 bases). Germline V gene data show CDR1 as ENHRY and CDR2 as SYGVKD. This CDR3 is built from 12 residues. V was cut by 10 bases and J by 2 bases, with 12 bases left in between. This chain's CDR3 is CATAQGTYEQYF. In DNA, the CDR3 is TGTGCCACCGCGCAGGGTACCTACGAGCAGTACTTC.

V and J are TRBV19 and TRBJ1-2, with TRBD1 as a possible D gene (6 bases). Trimming removed 9 bases at V and 4 bases at J, with 18 bases between. The CDR3 covers 14 residues. Germline values: CDR1 LNHDA, CDR2 SQIVND (reference sequence). Written as DNA, the CDR3 is TGTGCCAGCCTTCCCGGGGGGCGGCGCTATGGCTACACCTTC. Amino acids: CASLPGGRRYGYTF.

This chain connects TRBV6-5 to TRBJ1-1; tentatively, D is TRBD1 (5 bases). V gave up 0 bases and J gave up 5 bases, with 10 bases separating them. This CDR3 region has 14 residues. Germline V gives CDR1 MNHEY, CDR2 SVGAGI. CDR3 sequence reads: CASSYSLGQTEAFF. CDR3 bases: TGTGCCAGCAGTTACTCTTTGGGGCAAACTGAAGCTTTCTTT.

The rearrangement uses TRBV13 and TRBJ1-1; TRBD1 is a possible D gene (6 bases). Germline V gene data show CDR1 as PRHDT and CDR2 as FYEKMQ (reference sequence). The CDR3 totals 15 residues. V dropped 5 bases and J dropped 2 bases, with 15 bases sitting between them. The CDR3 loop reads CASSPGQGGNTEAFF. CDR3 coding DNA: TGTGCCAGCAGCCCCGGGCAAGGGGGTAACACTGAAGCTTTCTTT.

This chain joins TRBV29-1 and TRBJ2-7; the match to TRBD1 covers 12 bases. The V gene end was trimmed by 4 bases and the J gene end by 3 bases; junction bases not matched to a gene: 7. Looked up from germline, CDR1 is SQVTM and CDR2 is ANQGSEA. This CDR3 has 15 amino acids. CDR3 nucleotides: TGCAGCGTTGCAGACCGGGACAGGGGGCTCTACGAGCAGTACTTC. Its translation is CSVADRDRGLYEQYF.

The V call is TRBV28, the J call TRBJ2-1; no reliable D call. This CDR3 spans 13 amino acids. The germline gives CDR1 MDHEN, CDR2 SYDVKM. The V end lost 6 bases, the J end lost 8 bases, and 14 bases lay between the germline ends. This chain's CDR3 is CASRLGPGDEQFF. CDR3 bases: TGTGCCAGCAGGCTCGGACCCGGCGATGAGCAGTTCTTC.

The CDR3 spells CASSVGGGEAFF. CDR3 sequence (DNA): TGTGCCAGCAGCGTCGGAGGAGGGGAAGCTTTCTTT. This sequence joins TRBV9 and TRBJ1-1; D unresolved. Germline CDR1 reads SGDLS; CDR2 reads YYNGEE. Between the trimmed V and J ends, which lost 2 bases and 8 bases, there was a span of 10 bases. The CDR3 loop spans 12 amino acids.

This clone occurred once. The rearrangement links TRBV6-2 or TRBV6-3 to TRBJ1-2, with D hard to call. This CDR3 has 15 amino acids. V dropped 6 bases and J dropped 0 bases, with 14 bases sitting between them. The V gene's germline CDR1 is MNHEY and CDR2 SVGEGT. CDR3: CASSLLRGANYGYTF. CDR3 nucleotides: TGTGCCAGCAGCTTACTTCGGGGAGCTAACTATGGCTACACCTTC.

This chain uses TRBV7-2 with TRBJ2-7; perhaps TRBD2 as D (5 bases). Germline CDR1 SGHTA, CDR2 FQGNSA. The V gene lost 2 bases and the J gene lost 2 bases, with 7 bases spanning the gap. CDR3 length: 13 residues. The CDR3, as DNA: TGTGCCAGCAGCTTATCGGGGACCTACGAGCAGTACTTC. It specifies CASSLSGTYEQYF. Complete variable domain (other parts from reference TRBV7-2 and TRBJ2-7): GAGVSQSPSNKVTEKGKDVELRCDPISGHTALYWYRQSLGQGLEFLIYFQGNSAPDKSGLPSDRFSAERTGGSVSTLTIQRTQQEDSAVYLCASSLSGTYEQYFGPGTRLTVT.

With regard to this clone: This sample includes further DNA sequences coding for the same CDR3. This chain connects TRBV7-3 to TRBJ2-3, with D unclear. The germline gives CDR1 SGHTA, CDR2 FQGTGA. CDR3 length: 15 residues. V lost 0 bases and J 1 base, leaving 8 bases between the germline ends. The CDR3 here is CASSLTGVGTDTQYF. The CDR3 region has the DNA TGTGCCAGCAGCTTAACAGGAGTGGGCACAGATACGCAGTATTTT.

The chain is built from TRBV6-1 and TRBJ1-5; perhaps TRBD1 as D (5 bases). This CDR3 has 16 amino acids. The germline V gene has CDR1 MNHNS and CDR2 SASEGT. Trimming cost V 3 bases and J 0 bases, with 12 bases left between them. The CDR3 sequence: CASSDSGASSNQPQHF. Here the CDR3 DNA reads TGTGCCAGCAGTGACAGTGGGGCTTCTAGCAATCAGCCCCAGCATTTT.

This clone has a single count. This chain connects TRBV30 to TRBJ1-2; D uncertain. Germline V gene sequence: CDR1 GTSNPN, CDR2 SVGIG (reference sequence). The ends were cut back, 0 bases at V and 4 bases at J, with 9 bases in the middle. CDR3 length: 13 residues. The CDR3 region is CAWSVGSGYGYTF. Here the CDR3 DNA reads TGTGCCTGGAGTGTTGGGTCGGGCTATGGCTACACCTTC.

J is TRBJ2-7 and V is TRBV4-1; unclear D gene. The germline V and J ends were trimmed by 0 bases and 3 bases, with 15 bases remaining between them. The CDR3 extends over 16 amino acids. CDR1 is MGHRA, CDR2 YSYEKL, per germline. The chain's CDR3 is CASSQDWAELHYEQYF. The CDR3 nucleotides are TGCGCCAGCAGCCAAGATTGGGCGGAGCTCCACTACGAGCAGTACTTC.

The chain joins TRBV20-1 to TRBJ2-1; TRBD2 matches 8 bases. This CDR3 contains 14 residues. V trimming: 3 bases; J trimming: 4 bases; junction bases outside the gene matches: 5. Germline V gives CDR1 DFQATT, CDR2 SNEGSKA (reference sequence). The CDR3 is CSASLSSGYNEQFF. For the CDR3, the DNA is TGCAGTGCTAGTCTCTCTAGCGGGTACAATGAGCAGTTCTTC.

By share, this clone ranks as medium-sized. The gene calls are TRBV5-6 and TRBJ2-5; maybe TRBD2 (5 bases). This CDR3 contains 17 residues. Trimming cost V 3 bases and J 1 base, with 19 bases left between them. Per germline, CDR1 SGHDT and CDR2 YYEEEE. The CDR3 DNA reads TGTGCCAGCAGCTCTTTGGGAGAATTGGTGAGCCAAGAGACCCAGTACTTC. This translates into CASSSLGELVSQETQYF.

The J gene is TRBJ1-2, the V gene TRBV27, with 8 bases fitting TRBD1. The CDR3 covers 21 residues. The germline CDR1 and CDR2 sequences are MNHEY and SMNVEV (reference sequence). V was pared by 0 bases and J by 5 bases, with 23 bases of the junction left unmatched. The CDR3 DNA follows: TGTGCCAGCAGTTTATCGGTCAAACACCGGGACAGGCGGCAATGGGGGTATGGCTACACCTTC. It encodes CASSLSVKHRDRRQWGYGYTF.

The chain links TRBV19 to TRBJ2-1; a possible D gene is TRBD1 (5 bases). Per the germline V gene, CDR1 is LNHDA and CDR2 is SQIVND (reference sequence). CDR3 length: 10 amino acids. V lost 8 bases to trimming and J lost 10 bases, with 9 bases between them. CDR3 DNA: TGTGCCAGTGGTCAGGGAGAGCAGTTCTTC. This sequence encodes CASGQGEQFF. The full variable domain, with the rest looked up from reference TRBV19 and TRBJ2-1, is DGGITQSPKYLFRKEGQNVTLSCEQNLNHDAMYWYRQDPGQGLRLIYYSQIVNDFQKGDIAEGYSVSREKKESFPLTVTSAQKNPTAFYLCASGQGEQFFGPGTRLTVL.

The V gene is TRBV29-1, the J gene TRBJ2-7; 8 positions agree with TRBD2. V lost 2 bases, J lost 5 bases, and 11 bases stayed unmatched. Germline V gene sequence: CDR1 SQVTM, CDR2 ANQGSEA. The CDR3 extends over 15 amino acids. The CDR3 region is CSVESAAGGFNEQYF. CDR3 DNA sequence: TGCAGCGTTGAATCGGCGGCGGGAGGTTTCAACGAGCAGTACTTC.

The J gene is TRBJ1-1, the V gene TRBV6-5, with 9 bases identical to TRBD1. This CDR3 is 14 amino acids long. V shed 6 bases, J shed 6 bases, and the junction held 8 bases outside the gene matches. Per the germline V gene, CDR1 is MNHEY and CDR2 is SVGAGI. CDR3 in amino acids: CASSQGQGAAEAFF. The CDR3, as DNA: TGTGCCAGCAGCCAGGGACAGGGTGCCGCTGAAGCTTTCTTT.

This chain connects TRBV11-2 to TRBJ1-1; D gene ambiguous. CDR1 is SGHAT and CDR2 is FQNNGV in the germline V gene. V was pared by 6 bases and J by 1 base, with 15 bases between. The length of the CDR3 is 15 residues. CDR3 sequence (DNA): TGTGCCAGCAGGACGGGTCCTTACAAGAACACTGAAGCTTTCTTT. As protein: CASRTGPYKNTEAFF.

This chain connects TRBV9 to TRBJ1-5; D is ambiguous. Trimming removed 3 bases at V and 0 bases at J, with 4 bases between. Germline V gene sequence: CDR1 SGDLS, CDR2 YYNGEE. CDR3 length: 13 residues. This CDR3 is CASSDGSNQPQHF. The CDR3 DNA reads as TGTGCCAGCAGCGACGGTAGCAATCAGCCCCAGCATTTT.

This clone occurred a few times. This rearrangement joins TRBV6-5 to TRBJ2-3; 9 bases are shared with TRBD1. Germline assignment: CDR1 MNHEY and CDR2 SVGAGI. The CDR3 has 14 residues. The junction had 5 bases not matched to a gene; V was cut back by 6 bases and J by 4 bases. The CDR3 region has the DNA TGTGCCAGCAGGGGGACAGGGAGCGCAGATACGCAGTATTTT. Its protein is CASRGTGSADTQYF.